The source of this T cell receptor (beta chain) is a study of blood T cell repertoires in COVID-19. Study overall: Sites in the United States, Italy and Spain provided acute and convalescent COVID-19 samples. In each case, the material was cDNA or gDNA derived from T cells, B-cell-depleted T cells, or PBMCs.

As processed by the authors: Researchers report that nucleated cell counts were estimated from reference gene primer amplification. Assay: immunoSEQ multiplex PCR; the TCRdb copy retains only in-frame clones and omits some. Clone size and the V and J calls come from that table; the DNA yielded D and trimming. There are about 210,000 clones in the sample; about 79% occur only once, and roughly 10% lies in the top ten. CDR3 length equals 14 residues. Germline CDR1 reads SGHRS; CDR2 reads YFSETQ. V lost 0 bases to trimming and J lost 3 bases, with 9 bases between them. This chain connects TRBV5-1 to TRBJ1-1, with D possibly TRBD1 on 6 matching bases. The receptor was derived from a man aged 50 to 60 with active or convalescent COVID-19. Material for sequencing was peripheral blood. DNA of the CDR3: TGCGCCAGCAGCTTGGGGCAGGGGCACACTGAAGCTTTCTTT. This codes for CASSLGQGHTEAFF.